These 17 T cell receptor beta chains share one sample of origin, sequenced in a study of shared clonotypes between healthy human individuals. Profiled with immunoSEQ multiplex PCR; TCRdb holds only in-frame clones, not every one. Of 900,000 to 1,200,000 clones listed, 75% to 85% are singletons. Sequencing was done on a sample of memory CD4+ T cells from PBMCs. Subset described: CD45RA-negative fraction. These receptors all come from a man aged 18 to 29 in good health. Some clones in this sample may be carry-over from other donors' samples.

V gene TRBV5-1 combines with J gene TRBJ2-2; TRBD2 is a possible D gene (6 bases). The V end lost 0 bases, the J end lost 4 bases, and 13 bases lay between the germline ends. The CDR3 contains 16 residues. Germline CDR1 reads SGHRS; CDR2 reads YFSETQ. CDR3 nucleotide sequence: TGCGCCAGCAGCTTGGCCGGGGGTACTATCACCGGGGAGCTGTTTTTT. Translation gives CASSLAGGTITGELFF.

J is TRBJ2-3 and V is TRBV9; 14 bases are a match to TRBD2. The CDR3 is made up of 17 amino acids. The V segment lost 4 bases and the J segment 3 bases; nucleotides outside the gene matches: 7. From germline, CDR1 is SGDLS and CDR2 YYNGEE. CDR3 residues: CASSPGLAGVRTDTQYF. DNA of the CDR3: TGTGCCAGCAGCCCGGGACTAGCGGGAGTGAGGACAGATACGCAGTATTTT.

The chain uses TRBV4-3 and TRBJ1-2; D unclear. The CDR3 runs 13 residues. V dropped 0 bases and J dropped 6 bases, with 8 bases sitting between them. CDR1 is LGHNA, CDR2 YSLEER, per germline. The CDR3 DNA reads TGCGCCAGCAGCCAAGATTGGGCGGATGGCTACACCTTC. Protein product: CASSQDWADGYTF.

V usage is TRBV28 and J usage is TRBJ2-7; possible D gene TRBD2, 6 bases. V was pared by 7 bases and J by 1 base, with 17 bases between. Germline V gene lookup returns CDR1 MDHEN and CDR2 SYDVKM. The CDR3 contains 15 residues. The CDR3, as DNA: TGTGCCAGCACCCGTATGGGGAGGCCTTCCTACGAGCAGTACTTC. This sequence encodes CASTRMGRPSYEQYF. The variable domain in full, completed from reference TRBV28 and TRBJ2-7, reads DVKVTQSSRYLVKRTGEKVFLECVQDMDHENMFWYRQDPGLGLRLIYFSYDVKMKEKGDIPEGYSVSREKKERFSLILESASTNQTSMYLCASTRMGRPSYEQYFGPGTRLTVT.

J is TRBJ1-4 and V is TRBV6-1, with 10 nucleotides matching TRBD1. The V gene end was trimmed by 6 bases and the J gene end by 8 bases; junction bases not matched to a gene: 9. The CDR3 consists of 15 residues. Germline CDR1 is MNHNS and CDR2 is SASEGT. The CDR3 region is CASRPRDRGGEKLFF. CDR3 sequence (DNA): TGTGCCAGCAGACCGCGGGACAGGGGAGGCGAAAAACTGTTTTTT.

V and J are TRBV30 and TRBJ2-7, with D possibly matching TRBD2 (6 bases). Germline V gene lookup returns CDR1 GTSNPN and CDR2 SVGIG (reference sequence). Trimming shortened V by 1 base and J by 5 bases, and 15 bases separated the two germline ends. The CDR3 totals 14 residues. CDR3 loop: CAWSGPAGSDEQYF. The CDR3 DNA follows: TGTGCCTGGAGTGGACCGGCGGGGTCCGACGAGCAGTACTTC.

The V call is TRBV12-5, the J call TRBJ2-2; 12 positions match TRBD1. The CDR3 is 15 residues long. Looked up from germline, CDR1 is LGHNT and CDR2 is FRNRAP. The J segment lost 7 bases and the V segment lost 6 bases, leaving 6 bases of the junction unmatched. The CDR3 reads CASGPGTGGFGELFF. The DNA for the CDR3 is TGTGCTAGTGGACCCGGGACAGGGGGCTTCGGGGAGCTGTTTTTT.

This chain joins TRBV2 and TRBJ2-3; the match to TRBD2 covers 9 bases. Germline lookup yields CDR1 SNHLY and CDR2 FYNNEI. With 6 bases clipped from V and 0 bases from J, the junction kept 4 bases outside the gene matches. This CDR3 region has 15 residues. The CDR3 sequence is CASRRLAVSTDTQYF. The CDR3 nucleotides read TGTGCCAGCAGAAGACTAGCGGTTAGCACAGATACGCAGTATTTT.

The genes are TRBV12-2 and TRBJ1-3; the D call of TRBD1 is as the table states it, not checked on the DNA. TRBV12-2 is tagged as a pseudogene. There are 20 residues in the CDR3. CDR3 in DNA: TGTGCAAGTCGCCTAAAGGAACACGAGGGGGACACTGGCTCTGGAAACACCATATATTTT. It yields the protein CASRLKEHEGDTGSGNTIYF.

The chain carries TRBV27 and TRBJ2-1; possibly TRBD1 or TRBD2 for D (5 bases each). Trimming shortened V by 2 bases and J by 8 bases, and 13 bases separated the two germline ends. The CDR3 extends over 14 amino acids. Germline-derived CDR1 and CDR2 are MNHEY and SMNVEV (reference sequence). DNA for the CDR3: TGTGCCAGCAGTTTAATGGCAGGGAGCTATGAGCAGTTCTTC. This sequence encodes CASSLMAGSYEQFF.

V is TRBV30 and J is TRBJ1-6; the D is unclear. This CDR3 contains 16 residues. Trimming shortened V by 3 bases and J by 0 bases, and 12 bases separated the two germline ends. Germline CDR1 reads GTSNPN; CDR2 reads SVGIG (reference sequence). The CDR3 sequence: CAWRGVTSSYNSPLHF. Written as DNA, the CDR3 is TGTGCCTGGAGGGGAGTTACAAGCTCCTATAATTCACCCCTCCACTTT.

J is TRBJ1-4 and V is TRBV30; perhaps TRBD1 as D (6 bases). Trimming pared 6 bases from V and 4 bases from J, leaving 12 bases between. The germline V gene encodes CDR1 GTSNPN and CDR2 SVGIG (reference sequence). The CDR3 has 13 residues. DNA of the CDR3: TGTGCCTGCCGGGGGGCCAGTAATGAAAAACTGTTTTTT. This codes for CACRGASNEKLFF.

In this sample, this clone turned up once. The rearrangement joins TRBV11-2 to TRBJ2-2; D may be TRBD2 (6 bases). The CDR3 length is 15 residues. The V end was cut by 5 bases, the J end by 6 bases, with 16 bases between. The germline gives CDR1 SGHAT, CDR2 FQNNGV. The CDR3 DNA follows: TGTGCCAGCAGCCTAGGGGCGACTAGTTCCGGGGAGCTGTTTTTT. Its protein is CASSLGATSSGELFF.

The chain recombines TRBV5-1 with TRBJ2-7, with a possible D match to TRBD2 (6 bases). Trimming stripped 0 bases from V and 2 bases from J, with 12 bases between. CDR1 is SGHRS and CDR2 is YFSETQ in the germline V gene. The CDR3 loop spans 15 amino acids. The CDR3 nucleotides are TGCGCCAGCAGCTTGGTCCTAGCGCCGACCTACGAGCAGTACTTC. It codes for CASSLVLAPTYEQYF.

Worth noting for this clone: A read error may explain this, as a much larger clone is one base away. This chain connects TRBV20-1 to TRBJ2-3; TRBD2 aligns across 8 bases. This CDR3 is 11 amino acids long. Germline values: CDR1 DFQATT, CDR2 SNEGSKA (reference sequence). V shed 6 bases, J shed 8 bases, and the junction held 4 bases outside the gene matches. The CDR3: CSATSAGTQYF. The CDR3 coding sequence is TGCAGTGCGACTAGCGCGGGTACGCAGTATTTT.

CDR3 bases: TGTGCCAGCAGTTACTCGGGGGGGGCTTGGGGCACTGAAGCTTTCTTT. It translates to CASSYSGGAWGTEAFF. The rearrangement links TRBV6-5 to TRBJ1-1, with a weak D call TRBD1 (6 bases). With 0 bases removed from V and 4 bases from J, the gap between germline ends came to 15 bases. This CDR3 comprises 16 residues. Germline lookup yields CDR1 MNHEY and CDR2 SVGAGI.

The chain has TRBV7-3 and TRBJ2-2; 8 positions agree with TRBD1. Germline loops: CDR1 SGHTA, CDR2 FQGTGA. V was clipped by 0 bases and J by 3 bases; unmatched bases: 3. The CDR3 covers 16 residues. The CDR3: CASSLTGTGYTGELFF. The CDR3 DNA is TGTGCCAGCAGCTTAACCGGGACAGGTTACACCGGGGAGCTGTTTTTT. The full variable domain, with the rest looked up from reference TRBV7-3 and TRBJ2-2, is GAGVSQTPSNKVTEKGKYVELRCDPISGHTALYWYRQSLGQGPEFLIYFQGTGAADDSGLPNDRFFAVRPEGSVSTLKIQRTERGDSAVYLCASSLTGTGYTGELFFGEGSRLTVL.